The clone carrying this T cell receptor beta chain was counted between two and nine times. Its matching antigen is unknown. This CDR3 is built from 12 residues. V gave up 3 bases and J gave up 4 bases, with 4 bases separating them. The germline CDR1 and CDR2 sequences are SNHLY and FYNNEI. The sample comes from a study of T-cell memory formation after mild COVID-19. Study-wide background: Clusters were largely donor specific.

Findings and caveats of the study: Contracting clones from day 15 to 85 showed balanced CD4/CD8; later expanders favored CD4+. CM and EM subsets held most contracting CD4+ clones; EMRA held CD8+ ones.

TCRdb passed the 5' RACE reads through MiXCR, listing each CDR3 protein once. This sample yields just under 550,000 distinct CDR3 sequences, of which around 21% are seen a single time; 12% belongs to the top ten. The V and J genes are TRBV2 and TRBJ2-1; no clear D gene. The sample was PBMCs or a T cell subset sorted from them (not recorded which). This sequence originates from an adult woman who had mild COVID-19 (a few samples of this study predate the infection). Cell type and time point are not known. CDR3 bases: TGTGCCAGCAGTGACGAGTACAATGAGCAGTTCTTC. It codes for CASSDEYNEQFF. The full variable domain, its missing parts supplied by reference TRBV2 and TRBJ2-1, is EPEVTQTPSHQVTQMGQEVILRCVPISNHLYFYWYRQILGQKVEFLVSFYNNEISEKSEIFDDQFSVERPDGSNFTLKIRSTKLEDSAMYFCASSDEYNEQFFGPGTRLTVL.